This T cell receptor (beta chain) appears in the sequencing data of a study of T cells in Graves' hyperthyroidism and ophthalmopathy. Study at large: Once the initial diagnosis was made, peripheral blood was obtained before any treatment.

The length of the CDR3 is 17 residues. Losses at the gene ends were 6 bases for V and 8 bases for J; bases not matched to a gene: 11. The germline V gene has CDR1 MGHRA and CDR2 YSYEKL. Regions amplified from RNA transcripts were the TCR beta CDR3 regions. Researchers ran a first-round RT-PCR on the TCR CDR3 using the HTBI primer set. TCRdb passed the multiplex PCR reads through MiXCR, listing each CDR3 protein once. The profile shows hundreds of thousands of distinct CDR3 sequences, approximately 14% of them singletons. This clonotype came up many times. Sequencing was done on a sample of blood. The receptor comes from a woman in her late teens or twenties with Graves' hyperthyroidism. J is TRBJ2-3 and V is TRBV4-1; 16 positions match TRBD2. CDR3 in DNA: TGCGCCAGCAGAGGGACTAGCGGGAGGGCCACGATGGGTACGCAGTATTTT. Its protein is CASRGTSGRATMGTQYF.